This note documents a single T cell receptor beta chain sequence. This sample is part of a study of T cells in localized non-small cell lung cancer. Germline lookup yields CDR1 SGHNT and CDR2 YENEEA. Trimming shortened V by 0 bases and J by 5 bases, and 8 bases separated the two germline ends. The CDR3 contains 14 residues. Here immunoSEQ multiplex PCR was the method, and the copy in TCRdb shows in-frame clones only, minus some. The profile shows tens of thousands of clones, around 93% of them singletons. Here the sequenced sample was peripheral blood, taken before any cancer treatment. This TCR was recovered from a female donor aged 60 or older with stage I lung adenocarcinoma. The chain carries TRBV11-3 and TRBJ2-1, with D possibly being TRBD2 (5 bases). CDR3 sequence (DNA): TGTGCCAGCAGCTTAGATCTCGGGAACAATGAGCAGTTCTTC. Translated, it gives CASSLDLGNNEQFF.